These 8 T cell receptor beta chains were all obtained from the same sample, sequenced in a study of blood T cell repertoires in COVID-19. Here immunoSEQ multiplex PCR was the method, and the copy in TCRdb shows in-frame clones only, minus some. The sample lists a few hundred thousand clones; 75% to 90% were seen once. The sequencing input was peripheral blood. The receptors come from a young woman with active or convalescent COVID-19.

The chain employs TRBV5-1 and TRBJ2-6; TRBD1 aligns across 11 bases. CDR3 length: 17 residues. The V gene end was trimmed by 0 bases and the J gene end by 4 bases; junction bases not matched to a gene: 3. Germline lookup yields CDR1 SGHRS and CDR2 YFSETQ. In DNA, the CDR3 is TGCGCCAGCAGCTTGGGGACAGGGGGCGCCGGGGCCAACGTCCTGACTTTC. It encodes CASSLGTGGAGANVLTF.

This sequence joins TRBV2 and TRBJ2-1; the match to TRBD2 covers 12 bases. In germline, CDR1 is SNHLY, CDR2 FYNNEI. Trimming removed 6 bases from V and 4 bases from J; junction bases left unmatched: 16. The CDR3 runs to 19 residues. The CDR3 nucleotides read TGTGCCAGCAGCTCTCCAAAACGTCCGGGACTAGCGGGTTACAATGAGCAGTTCTTC. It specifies CASSSPKRPGLAGYNEQFF.

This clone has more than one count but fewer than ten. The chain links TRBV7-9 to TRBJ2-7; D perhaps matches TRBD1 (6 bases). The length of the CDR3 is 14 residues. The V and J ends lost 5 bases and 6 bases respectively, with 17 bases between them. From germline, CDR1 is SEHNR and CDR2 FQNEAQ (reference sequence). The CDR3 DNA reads TGTGCCAGCAGCCCCCATCAGGGGTTTATCGAGCAGTACTTC. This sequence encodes CASSPHQGFIEQYF.

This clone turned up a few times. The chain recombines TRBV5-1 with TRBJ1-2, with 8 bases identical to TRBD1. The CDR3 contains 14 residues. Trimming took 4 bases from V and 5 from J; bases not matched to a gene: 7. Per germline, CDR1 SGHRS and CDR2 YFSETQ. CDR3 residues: CASSPGGQDYGYTF. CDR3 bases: TGCGCCAGCAGCCCGGGGGGACAGGATTATGGCTACACCTTC.

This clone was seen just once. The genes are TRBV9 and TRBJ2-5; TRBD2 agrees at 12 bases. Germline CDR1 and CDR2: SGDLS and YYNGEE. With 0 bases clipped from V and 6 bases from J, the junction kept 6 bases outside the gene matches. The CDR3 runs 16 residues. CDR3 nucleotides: TGTGCCAGCAGCGTAGCTAGCGGGGGGGCTGAGAAGACCCAGTACTTC. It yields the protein CASSVASGGAEKTQYF.

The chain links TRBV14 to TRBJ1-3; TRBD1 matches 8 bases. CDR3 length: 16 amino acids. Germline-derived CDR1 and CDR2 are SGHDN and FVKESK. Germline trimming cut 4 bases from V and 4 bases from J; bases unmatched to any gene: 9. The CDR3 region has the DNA TGTGCCAGCAGCCGACAGGGACAGGACCTCGGAAACACCATATATTTT. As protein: CASSRQGQDLGNTIYF. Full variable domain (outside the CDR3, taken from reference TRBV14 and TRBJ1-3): EAGVTQFPSHSVIEKGQTVTLRCDPISGHDNLYWYRRVMGKEIKFLLHFVKESKQDESGMPNNRFLAERTGGTYSTLKVQPAELEDSGVYFCASSRQGQDLGNTIYFGEGSWLTVV.

The CDR3 DNA reads as TGTGCCAGCAGCTCGACAGGCTTTAATGAAAAACTGTTTTTT. This encodes CASSSTGFNEKLFF. The V gene is TRBV11-2, the J gene TRBJ1-4; possible D gene TRBD1, 6 bases. The germline V gene encodes CDR1 SGHAT and CDR2 FQNNGV. V lost 4 bases to trimming and J lost 4 bases, with 10 bases between them. The CDR3 is 14 residues long.

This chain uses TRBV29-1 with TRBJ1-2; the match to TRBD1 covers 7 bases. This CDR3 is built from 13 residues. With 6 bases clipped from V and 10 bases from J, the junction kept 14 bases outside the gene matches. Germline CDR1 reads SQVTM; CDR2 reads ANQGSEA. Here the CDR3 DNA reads TGCAGCGTGAGCAGGGGGGCCTTAGGCGACTACACCTTC. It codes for CSVSRGALGDYTF.